The 26 T cell receptor beta chains below all came from one sample that was sequenced in a study of regulatory dendritic cells for organ transplantation. Only in-frame clones appear in the TCRdb table, and some are missing; sequencing was by immunoSEQ multiplex PCR. The table lists 28,000 or so clones, roughly 80% of them singletons. Sequencing was performed on naive CD4+ T cells from blood. Noted subset: CD45RA+ naive T cells. Receptor source: a human donor in good health.

V is TRBV18 and J is TRBJ2-1; 13 nucleotides align to TRBD2. V was clipped by 3 bases and J by 4 bases; unmatched bases: 3. CDR3 length: 16 residues. CDR1 and CDR2 (germline): KGHSH, LQKENI. CDR3 in DNA: TGTGCCAGCTCACCGGGGACTAGCGGGACGTACAATGAGCAGTTCTTC. It encodes CASSPGTSGTYNEQFF.

The chain is built from TRBV7-2 and TRBJ2-3, with a weak D call TRBD1 (5 bases). Looked up from germline, CDR1 is SGHTA and CDR2 is FQGNSA. CDR3 length: 12 amino acids. Trimming took 5 bases from V and 10 from J, leaving 13 bases between them. CDR3 DNA sequence: TGTGCCAGCAGCCAGGGCCCTTATCCGCAGTATTTT. Translated: CASSQGPYPQYF.

V is TRBV7-9 and J is TRBJ2-7, with 8 bases identical to TRBD1. The CDR3 runs 15 residues. Germline assignment: CDR1 SEHNR and CDR2 FQNEAQ (reference sequence). J was trimmed by 4 bases and V by 3 bases; bases with no gene match: 8. The CDR3 coding sequence is TGTGCCAGCAGCTTGAGTTCAGGGGGCCGATACGAGCAGTACTTC. Translated, it gives CASSLSSGGRYEQYF.

A few counts support this clone. V usage is TRBV18 and J usage is TRBJ1-1; D is unclear. Trimming stripped 3 bases from V and 1 base from J, with 15 bases between. The CDR3 is 16 residues long. Germline values: CDR1 KGHSH, CDR2 LQKENI. The CDR3 sequence is CASSPSTAVSNTEAFF. CDR3 DNA sequence: TGTGCCAGCTCACCCTCCACAGCGGTTTCGAACACTGAAGCTTTCTTT. The variable domain in full, with the rest retrieved from reference TRBV18 and TRBJ1-1, is NAGVMQNPRHLVRRRGQEARLRCSPMKGHSHVYWYRQLPEEGLKFMVYLQKENIIDESGMPKERFSAEFPKEGPSILRIQQVVRGDSAAYFCASSPSTAVSNTEAFFGQGTRLTVV.

This clone has more than one count but fewer than ten. The chain carries TRBV5-1 and TRBJ1-5; TRBD1 matches at 7 bases. The CDR3 is made up of 15 amino acids. J lost 4 bases, V lost 0 bases, and 4 bases had no gene match. CDR1 is SGHRS and CDR2 is YFSETQ in the germline V gene. In DNA, the CDR3 is TGCGCCAGCAGCTTGGGGGCAGGGGGGAATCAGCCCCAGCATTTT. This translates into CASSLGAGGNQPQHF.

As DNA, the CDR3 is TGTGCAAGTCGCTTAAACGGGCAGGGTTACACTGAAGCTTTCTTT. Protein: CASRLNGQGYTEAFF. J is TRBJ1-1 and V is TRBV12-2; the table's D gene call, TRBD1, was not cross checked with the DNA. TRBV12-2 is an annotated pseudogene. The CDR3 totals 15 residues.

This sequence joins TRBV5-1 and TRBJ1-2, with D tentatively TRBD1 (5 bases). The V end lost 2 bases, the J end lost 7 bases, and 18 bases lay between the germline ends. From germline, CDR1 is SGHRS and CDR2 YFSETQ. The length of the CDR3 is 15 residues. CDR3 nucleotides: TGCGCCAGCAGCTTACTCAGGGAGGCTGTGGGTGGCTACACCTTC. The encoded protein is CASSLLREAVGGYTF. Full variable domain (rest looked up from reference TRBV5-1 and TRBJ1-2): KAGVTQTPRYLIKTRGQQVTLSCSPISGHRSVSWYQQTPGQGLQFLFEYFSETQRNKGNFPGRFSGRQFSNSRSEMNVSTLELGDSALYLCASSLLREAVGGYTFGSGTRLTVV.

The chain couples TRBV7-2 to TRBJ2-5; D possibly corresponds to TRBD1 (7 bases). The CDR3 is 15 residues long. The germline V gene encodes CDR1 SGHTA and CDR2 FQGNSA. Trimming removed 1 base at V and 5 bases at J, with 14 bases between. The CDR3 loop is CASSLVEGAWETQYF. The DNA of the CDR3 is TGTGCCAGCAGCTTAGTGGAGGGGGCGTGGGAGACCCAGTACTTC.

This clone was seen only a few times. V gene TRBV2 combines with J gene TRBJ2-2; maybe TRBD2 (5 bases). This CDR3 has 14 residues. The V gene's germline CDR1 is SNHLY and CDR2 FYNNEI. V lost 3 bases and J lost 6, with 11 bases in between. In nucleotides, the CDR3 is TGTGCCAGCAGTGAGGCGGGTATAGCCGGGGAGCTGTTTTTT. Protein: CASSEAGIAGELFF. Using reference TRBV2 and TRBJ2-2 for the parts outside the CDR3, the full variable domain is EPEVTQTPSHQVTQMGQEVILRCVPISNHLYFYWYRQILGQKVEFLVSFYNNEISEKSEIFDDQFSVERPDGSNFTLKIRSTKLEDSAMYFCASSEAGIAGELFFGEGSRLTVL.

The rearrangement links TRBV19 to TRBJ2-7; the match to TRBD1 covers 9 bases. The V segment lost 4 bases and the J segment 3 bases; nucleotides outside the gene matches: 7. Germline loops: CDR1 LNHDA, CDR2 SQIVND (reference sequence). The CDR3 is 15 amino acids. Written as DNA, the CDR3 is TGTGCCAGTAGTAACCCGGGACAGGGACTCTACGAGCAGTACTTC. Its translation is CASSNPGQGLYEQYF.

The chain joins TRBV6-5 to TRBJ1-1; D not certain. The CDR3 has 14 residues. Germline V lookup: CDR1 MNHEY, CDR2 SVGAGI. Deletions cut 2 bases from V and 5 bases from J, with 12 bases between. The CDR3 region has the DNA TGTGCCAGCAGTTACGTCGGGGTCGAGACTGAAGCTTTCTTT. This encodes CASSYVGVETEAFF.

V and J are TRBV27 and TRBJ2-7; 8 positions agree with TRBD1. This CDR3 contains 13 residues. The ends lost 7 bases at V and 2 bases at J; junction bases unmatched: 4. Germline loops: CDR1 MNHEY, CDR2 SMNVEV (reference sequence). CDR3 DNA sequence: TGTGCCAGCACCCGGACAGGGACCTACGAGCAGTACTTC. Protein sequence: CASTRTGTYEQYF.

This clone appeared a few times. The V call is TRBV4-1, the J call TRBJ1-2, with D hard to call. Germline V gene sequence: CDR1 MGHRA, CDR2 YSYEKL. This CDR3 has 15 residues. V lost 0 bases and J lost 2, with 10 bases in between. CDR3: CASSQDLAHNYGYTF. The CDR3 coding sequence is TGCGCCAGCAGCCAAGATCTTGCACACAACTATGGCTACACCTTC.

CDR3 sequence reads: CASSITSLYEQYF. The CDR3 DNA is TGTGCCAGCAGCATTACTAGCCTCTACGAGCAGTACTTC. This chain uses TRBV11-3 with TRBJ2-7; the D gene is possibly TRBD2 (6 bases). The germline V and J ends were trimmed by 5 bases and 3 bases, with 11 bases remaining between them. Per the germline V gene, CDR1 is SGHNT and CDR2 is YENEEA. The length of the CDR3 is 13 residues.

The genes are TRBV2 and TRBJ1-5; 7 nucleotides align to TRBD1. The CDR3 is 15 residues long. Germline V gives CDR1 SNHLY, CDR2 FYNNEI. V trimming: 8 bases; J trimming: 3 bases; junction bases outside the gene matches: 10. The CDR3 loop is CASAGSRGHNQPQHF. The CDR3 nucleotides are TGTGCCAGCGCCGGCTCGAGGGGGCACAATCAGCCCCAGCATTTT.

This clone showed up just once. The V and J genes are TRBV7-2 and TRBJ1-4; 7 nucleotides agree with TRBD1. The CDR3 loop spans 16 amino acids. Germline CDR1 is SGHTA and CDR2 is FQGNSA. The V gene end was trimmed by 1 base and the J gene end by 5 bases; junction bases not matched to a gene: 7. CDR3 loop: CASSLVGTAFNEKLFF. The CDR3 DNA reads as TGTGCCAGCAGCTTAGTTGGGACAGCCTTCAATGAAAAACTGTTTTTT.

The chain combines TRBV6-1 with TRBJ2-3; no clear D gene. Germline CDR1 is MNHNS and CDR2 is SASEGT. V gave up 6 bases and J gave up 8 bases, with 18 bases separating them. The length of the CDR3 is 14 residues. The CDR3 loop is CASRAGSLQGTQYF. CDR3 bases: TGTGCCAGCAGAGCCGGGTCTCTCCAAGGTACGCAGTATTTT.

This clone was seen more than once but under ten times. This chain uses TRBV19 with TRBJ1-1; 7 bases match TRBD1. V lost 6 bases to trimming and J lost 0 bases; unmatched junction nucleotides: 4. Germline V gene lookup returns CDR1 LNHDA and CDR2 SQIVND (reference sequence). The CDR3 extends over 14 amino acids. The CDR3 DNA reads TGTGCCAGTAGCGCACAGGGGATGAACACTGAAGCTTTCTTT. Translated: CASSAQGMNTEAFF.

This clone came up once. The V and J genes are TRBV27 and TRBJ2-7; possibly TRBD1 for D (6 bases). The CDR3 covers 15 residues. Germline-derived CDR1 and CDR2 are MNHEY and SMNVEV (reference sequence). The V and J ends lost 5 bases and 5 bases respectively, with 19 bases between them. The CDR3: CASSPYQGGVNEQYF. In DNA, the CDR3 is TGTGCCAGCAGTCCCTACCAAGGGGGTGTGAACGAGCAGTACTTC.

The rearrangement links TRBV7-2 to TRBJ2-7; 8 nucleotides align to TRBD1. This CDR3 has 14 amino acids. Looked up from germline, CDR1 is SGHTA and CDR2 is FQGNSA. With V trimmed by 5 bases and J by 1 base, 4 bases remained unmatched. CDR3 sequence reads: CASSRTGRSYEQYF. CDR3 nucleotides: TGTGCCAGCAGCCGGACAGGGCGATCCTACGAGCAGTACTTC.

This clone has just a few counts. This chain joins TRBV29-1 and TRBJ2-5, with 8 bases aligning to TRBD1. V trimming: 5 bases; J trimming: 3 bases; junction bases outside the gene matches: 2. The CDR3 length is 12 residues. Germline V gene sequence: CDR1 SQVTM, CDR2 ANQGSEA. The DNA of the CDR3 is TGCAGCGTTCGGACAGGGAAAGAGACCCAGTACTTC. Translating gives CSVRTGKETQYF.

The chain employs TRBV4-1 and TRBJ1-1; 10 bases are a match to TRBD1. From germline, CDR1 is MGHRA and CDR2 YSYEKL. V lost 4 bases to trimming and J lost 5 bases; unmatched junction nucleotides: 4. The CDR3 spans 14 residues. The CDR3 DNA follows: TGCGCCAGCAGCCCGGGACAGGGGTGGACTGAAGCTTTCTTT. Amino acids: CASSPGQGWTEAFF.

This chain joins TRBV7-2 and TRBJ2-5, with a weak D call TRBD2 (6 bases). Germline CDR1 SGHTA, CDR2 FQGNSA. The CDR3 has 17 amino acids. V was trimmed by 0 bases and J by 4 bases, leaving 18 bases between them. CDR3 DNA sequence: TGTGCCAGCAGCTTAGCCGGCGGGGCTCGGGGTGTAGAGACCCAGTACTTC. It yields the protein CASSLAGGARGVETQYF.

The rearrangement joins TRBV2 to TRBJ2-3; perhaps TRBD2 as D (6 bases). CDR1 and CDR2 (germline): SNHLY, FYNNEI. Trimming stripped 8 bases from V and 0 bases from J, with 12 bases between. This CDR3 is built from 14 residues. Written as DNA, the CDR3 is TGTGCCAGCTCCCTAGGGACTAGCACAGATACGCAGTATTTT. It encodes CASSLGTSTDTQYF.

This rearrangement joins TRBV18 to TRBJ1-6; 7 nucleotides align to TRBD1. Per the germline V gene, CDR1 is KGHSH and CDR2 is LQKENI. This CDR3 is 15 amino acids long. After removal of 4 bases from V and 10 bases from J, the junction contained 10 bases not matched to a gene. The CDR3 region has the DNA TGTGCCAGCTCACTCGACAGACAGGGAGGATCACCCCTCCACTTT. It specifies CASSLDRQGGSPLHF.

The chain couples TRBV5-4 to TRBJ2-1; perhaps TRBD1 as D (6 bases). Deletions cut 4 bases from V and 1 base from J, with 12 bases between. CDR3 length: 15 amino acids. CDR1 and CDR2 from the germline V gene are SGHNT and YYREEE (reference sequence). CDR3 nucleotides: TGTGCCAGCAGCCAGGGGACGGATTCCTACAATGAGCAGTTCTTC. Its translation: CASSQGTDSYNEQFF.